Listed below are T cell receptor beta chains from one sample, sequenced in a study of T-cell memory formation after mild COVID-19. TCRdb analysed the 5' RACE reads with MiXCR anew, one entry per CDR3 protein. The data show a few hundred thousand distinct CDR3 sequences, approximately 19% seen once. The specimen sequenced was PBMCs or a T cell subset sorted from them (not recorded which). The receptor set was obtained from a man in his late teens or twenties who had mild COVID-19 (a few samples of this study predate the infection). Cell type and time point are not known. The CDR3 runs from the conserved cysteine through the conserved F or W. The order of the fields is D gene, V gene, clone size, J gene, CDR3 protein, CDR3 DNA. D genes are given only for firm matches. The listing skips clone size in some rows; elsewhere it reads once, few, many or a size class.

d_call: TRBD1
v_call: TRBV7-9
clone_size: .
j_call: TRBJ2-6
cdr3_aa: CASSRDRSSGANVLTF
cdr3_nt: TGTGCCAGCAGCAGGGACAGGAGCTCTGGGGCCAACGTCCTGACTTTC

d_call: .
v_call: TRBV20-1
clone_size: .
j_call: TRBJ1-5
cdr3_aa: CSASPRKGYSNQPQHF
cdr3_nt: TGCAGTGCCTCACCCAGGAAGGGGTATAGCAATCAGCCCCAGCATTTT

d_call: TRBD1
v_call: TRBV7-9
clone_size: few
j_call: TRBJ1-5
cdr3_aa: CASSPDRFNQPQHF
cdr3_nt: TGTGCCAGCAGCCCGGACAGGTTCAATCAGCCCCAGCATTTT

d_call: .
v_call: TRBV29-1
clone_size: .
j_call: TRBJ1-3
cdr3_aa: CSVHQDSGNTIYF
cdr3_nt: TGCAGCGTTCACCAGGACTCTGGAAACACCATATATTTT

d_call: .
v_call: TRBV9
clone_size: few
j_call: TRBJ2-7
cdr3_aa: CASSTQTGGGEQYF
cdr3_nt: TGTGCCAGCAGCACCCAGACGGGGGGCGGCGAGCAGTACTTC

d_call: TRBD1
v_call: TRBV7-2
clone_size: few
j_call: TRBJ1-5
cdr3_aa: CASSSDRGQPQHF
cdr3_nt: TGTGCCAGCAGCTCAGACAGGGGTCAGCCCCAGCATTTT

d_call: .
v_call: TRBV7-6
clone_size: many
j_call: TRBJ2-7
cdr3_aa: CASSPNAGGPAYEQYF
cdr3_nt: TGTGCCAGCAGCCCAAACGCCGGGGGACCGGCCTACGAGCAGTACTTC

d_call: TRBD2
v_call: TRBV7-8
clone_size: .
j_call: TRBJ2-1
cdr3_aa: CASSLPGLAGVEQFF
cdr3_nt: TGTGCCAGCAGCCTACCGGGACTAGCGGGGGTTGAGCAGTTCTTC

d_call: .
v_call: TRBV7-9
clone_size: once
j_call: TRBJ1-3
cdr3_aa: CASSPPAGTIYF
cdr3_nt: TGTGCCAGCAGCCCCCCCGCGGGCACCATATATTTT

d_call: .
v_call: TRBV7-8
clone_size: few
j_call: TRBJ1-2
cdr3_aa: CASSLSTGDLLTINYGYTF
cdr3_nt: TGTGCCAGCAGCTTATCAACGGGGGACCTCCTTACAATTAACTATGGCTACACCTTC

d_call: .
v_call: TRBV6-2/TRBV6-3
clone_size: few
j_call: TRBJ1-6
cdr3_aa: CASERSSYNSPLHF
cdr3_nt: TGTGCCAGTGAGCGGAGCTCCTATAATTCACCCCTCCACTTT

d_call: .
v_call: TRBV6-6
clone_size: .
j_call: TRBJ2-1
cdr3_aa: CASSYGQLRHNEQFF
cdr3_nt: TGTGCCAGCAGTTACGGCCAGTTGAGACACAATGAGCAGTTCTTC

d_call: TRBD1
v_call: TRBV5-1
clone_size: .
j_call: TRBJ2-3
cdr3_aa: CASSLVASGQGGDTQYF
cdr3_nt: TGCGCCAGCAGCTTGGTGGCTTCAGGACAGGGAGGAGATACGCAGTATTTT

d_call: .
v_call: TRBV9
clone_size: few
j_call: TRBJ1-3
cdr3_aa: CASSGGTGNTIYF
cdr3_nt: TGTGCCAGCAGCGGGGGCACTGGAAACACCATATATTTT

d_call: .
v_call: TRBV27
clone_size: .
j_call: TRBJ2-2
cdr3_aa: CASSFTGGELFF
cdr3_nt: TGTGCCAGCAGTTTTACAGGCGGGGAGCTGTTTTTT

d_call: .
v_call: TRBV24-1
clone_size: .
j_call: TRBJ2-3
cdr3_aa: CATSEPGNTDTQYF
cdr3_nt: TGTGCCACCAGTGAGCCAGGGAACACAGATACGCAGTATTTT

d_call: .
v_call: TRBV11-2
clone_size: .
j_call: TRBJ1-1
cdr3_aa: CASSFKGTEAFF
cdr3_nt: TGTGCCAGCAGCTTTAAAGGCACTGAAGCTTTCTTT

d_call: .
v_call: TRBV7-6
clone_size: many
j_call: TRBJ2-3
cdr3_aa: CASSPGLTPTDTQYF
cdr3_nt: TGTGCCAGCAGCCCCGGACTTACCCCCACAGATACGCAGTATTTT

d_call: .
v_call: TRBV2
clone_size: few
j_call: TRBJ1-2
cdr3_aa: CASSEVVANYGYTF
cdr3_nt: TGTGCCAGCAGTGAAGTGGTGGCTAACTATGGCTACACCTTC

d_call: TRBD1
v_call: TRBV6-6
clone_size: .
j_call: TRBJ2-3
cdr3_aa: CASSRTGRTDTQYF
cdr3_nt: TGTGCCAGCAGCCGGACAGGCCGCACAGATACGCAGTATTTT

d_call: TRBD1
v_call: TRBV5-1
clone_size: few
j_call: TRBJ2-7
cdr3_aa: CASSSAGTGKSYEQYF
cdr3_nt: TGCGCCAGCAGCTCCGCCGGGACAGGGAAGTCCTACGAGCAGTACTTC

d_call: .
v_call: TRBV9
clone_size: .
j_call: TRBJ2-3
cdr3_aa: CASSLLASGTDTQYF
cdr3_nt: TGTGCCAGCAGCCTACTAGCTAGTGGCACAGATACGCAGTATTTT

d_call: TRBD1
v_call: TRBV5-6
clone_size: few
j_call: TRBJ2-5
cdr3_aa: CASSLGDRAETQYF
cdr3_nt: TGTGCCAGCAGCTTAGGGGACAGGGCAGAGACCCAGTACTTC

d_call: .
v_call: TRBV3-1
clone_size: few
j_call: TRBJ2-4
cdr3_aa: CASSQSPGAKNIQYF
cdr3_nt: TGTGCCAGCAGCCAAAGTCCGGGAGCCAAAAACATTCAGTACTTC

d_call: .
v_call: TRBV7-9
clone_size: few
j_call: TRBJ2-2
cdr3_aa: CASRDTGYAGELFF
cdr3_nt: TGTGCCAGCAGAGACACAGGGTACGCCGGGGAGCTGTTTTTT

d_call: TRBD2
v_call: TRBV6-4
clone_size: few
j_call: TRBJ2-3
cdr3_aa: CANGMGRGDTQYF
cdr3_nt: TGTGCCAACGGGATGGGGAGGGGAGATACGCAGTATTTT

d_call: .
v_call: TRBV29-1
clone_size: .
j_call: TRBJ1-2
cdr3_aa: CSANGGSYGGYTF
cdr3_nt: TGCAGCGCTAATGGGGGCAGCTATGGCGGCTACACCTTC

d_call: TRBD1
v_call: TRBV7-2
clone_size: few
j_call: TRBJ1-5
cdr3_aa: CASSLGGQVRNQPQHF
cdr3_nt: TGTGCCAGCAGCTTAGGCGGACAGGTTCGCAATCAGCCCCAGCATTTT

d_call: .
v_call: TRBV20-1
clone_size: .
j_call: TRBJ1-6
cdr3_aa: CSASAGPGDSPLHF
cdr3_nt: TGCAGTGCTAGCGCGGGACCGGGGGATTCACCCCTCCACTTT

d_call: .
v_call: TRBV12-3/TRBV12-4
clone_size: .
j_call: TRBJ2-3
cdr3_aa: CASTLRGKTDTQYF
cdr3_nt: TGTGCCAGCACCCTGAGGGGCAAAACAGATACGCAGTATTTT

d_call: .
v_call: TRBV7-3
clone_size: .
j_call: TRBJ2-6
cdr3_aa: CASSPTGTNSGANVLTF
cdr3_nt: TGTGCCAGCAGTCCCACAGGCACCAACTCTGGGGCCAACGTCCTGACTTTC

d_call: .
v_call: TRBV7-3
clone_size: .
j_call: TRBJ2-2
cdr3_aa: CASSSTGTGELFF
cdr3_nt: TGTGCCAGCAGCTCTACCGGAACCGGGGAGCTGTTTTTT

d_call: .
v_call: TRBV5-1
clone_size: few
j_call: TRBJ2-1
cdr3_aa: CASHRGELYNEQFF
cdr3_nt: TGCGCCAGCCATAGGGGGGAACTATACAATGAGCAGTTCTTC

d_call: TRBD2
v_call: TRBV5-1
clone_size: few
j_call: TRBJ2-1
cdr3_aa: CASSLYLAGGAEQFF
cdr3_nt: TGCGCCAGCAGCTTGTACCTAGCGGGGGGAGCTGAGCAGTTCTTC

d_call: .
v_call: TRBV5-1
clone_size: .
j_call: TRBJ1-1
cdr3_aa: CASSPHKDTEAFF
cdr3_nt: TGCGCCAGCAGCCCCCACAAAGACACTGAAGCTTTCTTT

d_call: .
v_call: TRBV2
clone_size: few
j_call: TRBJ2-2
cdr3_aa: CASSRDTSGELFF
cdr3_nt: TGTGCCAGCAGTCGGGACACCAGCGGGGAGCTGTTTTTT

d_call: .
v_call: TRBV12-3/TRBV12-4
clone_size: .
j_call: TRBJ1-3
cdr3_aa: CASSAWGGSHIYF
cdr3_nt: TGTGCCAGCAGTGCATGGGGGGGGTCCCACATATATTTT

d_call: .
v_call: TRBV6-6
clone_size: .
j_call: TRBJ2-3
cdr3_aa: CASSYPRRRGTDTQYF
cdr3_nt: TGTGCCAGCAGTTACCCCCGTCGGAGGGGCACAGATACGCAGTATTTT

d_call: .
v_call: TRBV5-1
clone_size: .
j_call: TRBJ1-1
cdr3_aa: CASSFTAGENTEAFF
cdr3_nt: TGCGCCAGCAGCTTTACGGCAGGAGAGAACACTGAAGCTTTCTTT

d_call: TRBD1
v_call: TRBV7-3
clone_size: many
j_call: TRBJ1-1
cdr3_aa: CASSLGTGGKAFF
cdr3_nt: TGTGCCAGCAGCCTAGGGACAGGCGGAAAAGCTTTCTTT

d_call: .
v_call: TRBV7-2
clone_size: .
j_call: TRBJ2-1
cdr3_aa: CASASVGVHNEQFF
cdr3_nt: TGTGCCAGCGCCTCTGTCGGGGTACACAATGAGCAGTTCTTC

d_call: TRBD2
v_call: TRBV29-1
clone_size: many
j_call: TRBJ2-1
cdr3_aa: CSGILAGGYNEQFF
cdr3_nt: TGCAGCGGTATACTAGCGGGGGGATACAATGAGCAGTTCTTC